The sequence of this TCR beta chain was determined in a study of blood T cell repertoires in COVID-19. On the study more broadly: Material from acute and convalescent COVID-19 was sourced from the United States, Italy and Spain. PBMCs, B-cell-depleted T cells, or T cells provided the cDNA or gDNA that made up the material.

The V gene's germline CDR1 is SGHRS and CDR2 YFSETQ. Trimming stripped 2 bases from V and 3 bases from J, with 11 bases between. The CDR3 length is 15 residues. As originally analysed: Estimated nucleated cell counts came from reference gene primer amplification. Sequenced by immunoSEQ multiplex PCR; TCRdb stores in-frame clones only, minus some. Clonal size and the V and J genes are those of that table, whereas D and trimming came from the DNA. The data contain fewer than 300,000 clones, approximately 89% of them singletons. The chain uses TRBV5-1 and TRBJ1-4, with D possibly TRBD1 on 5 matching bases. Sequenced input: peripheral blood. The sequence was obtained from a woman in her forties or fifties with acute or convalescent COVID-19. Written as DNA, the CDR3 is TGCGCCAGCAGCTTTCGACAGCCATCTAATGAAAAACTGTTTTTT. Protein product: CASSFRQPSNEKLFF. Full variable domain (remainder filled in from reference TRBV5-1 and TRBJ1-4): KAGVTQTPRYLIKTRGQQVTLSCSPISGHRSVSWYQQTPGQGLQFLFEYFSETQRNKGNFPGRFSGRQFSNSRSEMNVSTLELGDSALYLCASSFRQPSNEKLFFGSGTQLSVL.